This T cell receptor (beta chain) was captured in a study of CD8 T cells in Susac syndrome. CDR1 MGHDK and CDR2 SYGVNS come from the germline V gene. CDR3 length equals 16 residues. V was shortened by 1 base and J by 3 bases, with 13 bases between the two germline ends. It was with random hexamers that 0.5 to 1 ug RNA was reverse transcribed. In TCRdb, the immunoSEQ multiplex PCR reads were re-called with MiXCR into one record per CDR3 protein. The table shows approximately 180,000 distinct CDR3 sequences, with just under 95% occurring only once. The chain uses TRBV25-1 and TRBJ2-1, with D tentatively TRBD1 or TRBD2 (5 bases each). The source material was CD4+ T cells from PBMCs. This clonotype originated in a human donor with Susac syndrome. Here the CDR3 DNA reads TGTGCCAGCAGTGAATCGGGGCGTACTAACTACAATGAGCAGTTCTTC. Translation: CASSESGRTNYNEQFF.